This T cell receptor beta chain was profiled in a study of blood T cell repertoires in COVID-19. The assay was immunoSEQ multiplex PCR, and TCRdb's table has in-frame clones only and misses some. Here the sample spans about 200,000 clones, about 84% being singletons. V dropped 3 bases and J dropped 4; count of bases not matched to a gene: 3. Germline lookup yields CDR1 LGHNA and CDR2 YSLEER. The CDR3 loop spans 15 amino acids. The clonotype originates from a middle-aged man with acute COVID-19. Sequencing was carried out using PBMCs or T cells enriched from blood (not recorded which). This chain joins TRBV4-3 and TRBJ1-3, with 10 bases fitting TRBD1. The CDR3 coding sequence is TGCGCCAGCAGCCAGACAGGGGGCGAGGGAAACACCATATATTTT. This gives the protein CASSQTGGEGNTIYF.